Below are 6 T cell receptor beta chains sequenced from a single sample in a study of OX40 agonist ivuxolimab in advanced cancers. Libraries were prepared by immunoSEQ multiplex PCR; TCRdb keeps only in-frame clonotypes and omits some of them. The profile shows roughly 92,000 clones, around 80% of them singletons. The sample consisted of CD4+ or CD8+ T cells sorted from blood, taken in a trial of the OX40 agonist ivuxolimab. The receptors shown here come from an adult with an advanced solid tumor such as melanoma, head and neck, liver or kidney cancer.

In DNA, the CDR3 is TGCGCCAGCAGCTTGGGGGACAAAGAGTGGGCTTTCTTT. Residues: CASSLGDKEWAFF. The V call is TRBV5-1, the J call TRBJ1-1; tentatively, D is TRBD1 (6 bases). V gave up 0 bases and J gave up 11 bases, with 14 bases separating them. Germline V gene data show CDR1 as SGHRS and CDR2 as YFSETQ. CDR3 size: 13 residues.

CDR3 sequence reads: CASRTEAEQYF. CDR3 DNA: TGTGCCAGCAGGACAGAGGCCGAGCAGTACTTC. The gene calls are TRBV7-2 and TRBJ2-7, with a possible D match to TRBD1 (5 bases). This CDR3 is 11 amino acids long. Trimming pared 6 bases from V and 6 bases from J, leaving 9 bases between. Germline V CDR1 and CDR2: SGHTA, FQGNSA. The complete variable domain, with remaining parts taken from reference TRBV7-2 and TRBJ2-7, reads GAGVSQSPSNKVTEKGKDVELRCDPISGHTALYWYRQSLGQGLEFLIYFQGNSAPDKSGLPSDRFSAERTGGSVSTLTIQRTQQEDSAVYLCASRTEAEQYFGPGTRLTVT.

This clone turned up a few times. CDR3 amino acids: CSVEVFGGYTF. CDR3 coding DNA: TGCAGCGTTGAGGTCTTTGGTGGCTACACCTTC. The genes are TRBV29-1 and TRBJ1-2; no clear D. Trimming took off 3 bases at V and 7 bases at J, with 9 bases between the two ends. Germline V gene data show CDR1 as SQVTM and CDR2 as ANQGSEA. This CDR3 has 11 residues.

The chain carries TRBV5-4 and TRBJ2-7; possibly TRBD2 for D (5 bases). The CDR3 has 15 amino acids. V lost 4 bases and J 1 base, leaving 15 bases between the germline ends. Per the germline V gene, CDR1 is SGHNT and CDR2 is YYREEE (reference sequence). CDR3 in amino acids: CASSLFGVESYEQYF. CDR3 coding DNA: TGTGCCAGCAGCCTCTTCGGGGTGGAATCCTACGAGCAGTACTTC. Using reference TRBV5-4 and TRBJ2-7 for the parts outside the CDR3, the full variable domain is ETGVTQSPTHLIKTRGQQVTLRCSSQSGHNTVSWYQQALGQGPQFIFQYYREEENGRGNFPPRFSGLQFPNYSSELNVNALELDDSALYLCASSLFGVESYEQYFGPGTRLTVT.

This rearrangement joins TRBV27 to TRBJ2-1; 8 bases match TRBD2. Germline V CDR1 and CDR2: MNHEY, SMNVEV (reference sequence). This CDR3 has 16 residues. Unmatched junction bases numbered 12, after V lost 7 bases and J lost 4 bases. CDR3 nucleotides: TGTGCCAGCACCTCGCCACTAGGACTAGCTTACAATGAGCAGTTCTTC. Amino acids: CASTSPLGLAYNEQFF.

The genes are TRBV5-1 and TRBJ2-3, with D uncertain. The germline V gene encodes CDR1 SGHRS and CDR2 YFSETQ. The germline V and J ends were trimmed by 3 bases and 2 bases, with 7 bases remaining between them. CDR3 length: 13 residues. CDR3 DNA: TGCGCCAGCAGCTCACAGAACACAGATACGCAGTATTTT. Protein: CASSSQNTDTQYF.